The TCR beta chain described here comes from a study of shared clonotypes between healthy human individuals. Study-wide background: Contributing individuals were two females and a few males aged 18 to 49.

About 100 million PBMCs per unsorted sample were used for genomic DNA. As handled by the study authors: ImmunoSEQ output lacked quality scores and full-length reads, limiting matched filtering. Here immunoSEQ multiplex PCR was the method, and the copy in TCRdb shows in-frame clones only, minus some. That table is the source of V, J and clone size, and D and trimming were worked out from the DNA. Among 490,000 or so clones listed, 60% to 85% were seen once. Note on this clone: Possible read error: a much larger clone is one base away. The CDR3 ends on some other residue instead of the conserved phenylalanine or tryptophan, so this is likely a read error.

The clonotype comes from a woman aged 40 to 50 in good health. Some clones in this sample may be carry-over from other donors' samples. Sequenced sample: PBMCs.

CDR3 sequence: CAWAHRGNYNQPQHL. CDR3 coding DNA: TGTGCCTGGGCCCACAGGGGTAATTACAATCAGCCCCAGCATCTT. This chain uses TRBV30 with TRBJ1-5, with TRBD1 matching 7 bases. Germline-derived CDR1 and CDR2 are GTSNPN and SVGIG (reference sequence). The V and J ends lost 5 bases and 3 bases, in that order; junction bases with no gene match: 10. The CDR3 length is 15 residues.